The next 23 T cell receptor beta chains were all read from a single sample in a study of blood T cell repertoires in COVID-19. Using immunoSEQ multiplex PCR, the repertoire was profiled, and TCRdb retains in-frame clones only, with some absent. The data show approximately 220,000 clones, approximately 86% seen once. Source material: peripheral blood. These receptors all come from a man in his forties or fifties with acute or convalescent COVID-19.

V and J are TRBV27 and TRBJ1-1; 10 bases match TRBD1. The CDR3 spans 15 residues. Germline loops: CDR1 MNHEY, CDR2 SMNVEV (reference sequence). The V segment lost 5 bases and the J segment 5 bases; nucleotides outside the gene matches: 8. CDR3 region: CASSPGTGAETEAFF. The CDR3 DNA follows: TGTGCCAGCAGTCCCGGGACAGGGGCAGAGACTGAAGCTTTCTTT.

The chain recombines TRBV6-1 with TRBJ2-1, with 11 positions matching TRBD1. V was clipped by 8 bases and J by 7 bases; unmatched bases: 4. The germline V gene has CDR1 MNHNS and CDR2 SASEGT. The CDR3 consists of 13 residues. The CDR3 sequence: CASRGTGGNEQFF. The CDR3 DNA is TGTGCCAGCCGCGGGACAGGGGGTAATGAGCAGTTCTTC.

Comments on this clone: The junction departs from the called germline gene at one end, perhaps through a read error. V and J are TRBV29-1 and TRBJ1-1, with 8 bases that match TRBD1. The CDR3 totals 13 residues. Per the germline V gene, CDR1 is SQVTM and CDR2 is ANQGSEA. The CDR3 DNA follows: TGCAGCGTTCTCAGGGGGCTGAACTCTGAAGCTTTCTTT. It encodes CSVLRGLNSEAFF. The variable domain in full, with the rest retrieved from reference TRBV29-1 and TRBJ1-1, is SAVISQKPSRDICQRGTSLTIQCQVDSQVTMMFWYRQQPGQSLTLIATANQGSEATYESGFVIDKFPISRPNLTFSTLTVSNMSPEDSSIYLCSVLRGLNSEAFFGQGTRLTVV.

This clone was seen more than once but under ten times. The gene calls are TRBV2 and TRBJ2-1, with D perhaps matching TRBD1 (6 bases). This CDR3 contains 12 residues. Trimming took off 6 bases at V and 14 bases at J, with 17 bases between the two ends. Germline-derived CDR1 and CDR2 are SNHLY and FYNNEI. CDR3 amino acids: CASRLKGKGEFF. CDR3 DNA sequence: TGTGCCAGCAGGCTCAAAGGGAAGGGGGAGTTCTTC. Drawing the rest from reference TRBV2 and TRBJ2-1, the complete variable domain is EPEVTQTPSHQVTQMGQEVILRCVPISNHLYFYWYRQILGQKVEFLVSFYNNEISEKSEIFDDQFSVERPDGSNFTLKIRSTKLEDSAMYFCASRLKGKGEFFGPGTRLTVL.

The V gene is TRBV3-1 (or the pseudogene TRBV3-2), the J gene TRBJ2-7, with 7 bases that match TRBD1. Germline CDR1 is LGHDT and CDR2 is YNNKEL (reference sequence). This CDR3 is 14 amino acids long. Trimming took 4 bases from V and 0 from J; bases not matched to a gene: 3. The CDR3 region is CASSRQGRSYEQYF. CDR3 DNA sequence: TGTGCCAGCAGCCGACAGGGTCGCTCCTACGAGCAGTACTTC.

The CDR3 DNA sequence: TGTGCCACAGAGAGGAGGGCTTCGAACACCGGGGAGCTGTTTTTT. Protein sequence: CATERRASNTGELFF. The chain uses TRBV24-1 and TRBJ2-2, with D perhaps TRBD2 (6 bases). The CDR3 sequence is 15 residues long. V was pared by 10 bases and J by 0 bases, with 14 bases between. Germline V CDR1 and CDR2: KGHDR, SFDVKD.

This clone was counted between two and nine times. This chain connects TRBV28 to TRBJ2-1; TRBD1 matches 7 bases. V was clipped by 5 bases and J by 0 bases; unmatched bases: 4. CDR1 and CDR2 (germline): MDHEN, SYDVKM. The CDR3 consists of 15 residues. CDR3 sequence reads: CASSPGDSSYNEQFF. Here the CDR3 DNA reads TGTGCCAGCAGTCCCGGGGACAGCTCCTACAATGAGCAGTTCTTC.

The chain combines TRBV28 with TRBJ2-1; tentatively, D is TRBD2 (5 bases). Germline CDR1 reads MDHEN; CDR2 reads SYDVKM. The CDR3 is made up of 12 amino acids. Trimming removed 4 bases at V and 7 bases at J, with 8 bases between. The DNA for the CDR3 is TGTGCCAGCAGTTGGACTGGAAATGAGCAGTTCTTC. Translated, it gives CASSWTGNEQFF.

The DNA for the CDR3 is TGTGCCAGCTACGGTGGGGCTAGCGGGACCCACGAGCAGTACTTC. This translates into CASYGGASGTHEQYF. The chain recombines TRBV28 with TRBJ2-7; TRBD2 matches 9 bases. Trimming cost V 8 bases and J 5 bases; bases outside gene matches: 13. This CDR3 region has 15 residues. Germline CDR1 MDHEN, CDR2 SYDVKM.

As DNA, the CDR3 is TGTGCCACCAGTGAGGGACAGGCGGCGAGGACTGAAGCTTTCTTT. The encoded protein is CATSEGQAARTEAFF. The rearrangement joins TRBV24-1 to TRBJ1-1, with 8 nucleotides matching TRBD1. The CDR3 is 15 amino acids. The ends lost 4 bases at V and 5 bases at J; junction bases unmatched: 8. Per germline, CDR1 KGHDR and CDR2 SFDVKD.

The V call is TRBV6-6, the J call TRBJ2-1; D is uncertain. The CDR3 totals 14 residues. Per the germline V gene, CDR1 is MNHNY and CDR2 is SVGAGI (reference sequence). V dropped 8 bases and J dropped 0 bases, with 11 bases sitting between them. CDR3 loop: CASSDRSSYNEQFF. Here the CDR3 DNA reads TGTGCCAGCTCTGACCGGAGCTCCTACAATGAGCAGTTCTTC.

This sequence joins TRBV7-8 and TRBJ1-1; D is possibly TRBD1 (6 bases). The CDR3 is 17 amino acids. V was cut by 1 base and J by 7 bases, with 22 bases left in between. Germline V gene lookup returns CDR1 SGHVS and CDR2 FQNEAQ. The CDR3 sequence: CASSLVRAGAGMGEAFF. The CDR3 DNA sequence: TGTGCCAGCAGCTTAGTCCGAGCAGGGGCGGGTATGGGTGAAGCTTTCTTT. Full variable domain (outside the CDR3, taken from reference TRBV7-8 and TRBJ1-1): GAGVSQSPRYKVAKRGQDVALRCDPISGHVSLFWYQQALGQGPEFLTYFQNEAQLDKSGLPSDRFFAERPEGSVSTLKIQRTQQEDSAVYLCASSLVRAGAGMGEAFFGQGTRLTVV.

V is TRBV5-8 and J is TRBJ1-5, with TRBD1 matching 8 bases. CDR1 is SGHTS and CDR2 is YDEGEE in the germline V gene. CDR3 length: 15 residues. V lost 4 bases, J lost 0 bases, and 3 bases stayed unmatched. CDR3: CASSGGQASNQPQHF. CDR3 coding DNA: TGTGCCAGCAGCGGGGGACAGGCTAGCAATCAGCCCCAGCATTTT.

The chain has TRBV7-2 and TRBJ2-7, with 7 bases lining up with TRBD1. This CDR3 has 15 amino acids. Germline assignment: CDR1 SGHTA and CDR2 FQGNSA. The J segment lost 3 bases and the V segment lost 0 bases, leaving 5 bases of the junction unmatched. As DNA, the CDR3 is TGTGCCAGCAGCTTAGCGCCGGGACAGAGCTACGAGCAGTACTTC. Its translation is CASSLAPGQSYEQYF. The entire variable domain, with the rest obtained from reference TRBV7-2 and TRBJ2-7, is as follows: GAGVSQSPSNKVTEKGKDVELRCDPISGHTALYWYRQSLGQGLEFLIYFQGNSAPDKSGLPSDRFSAERTGGSVSTLTIQRTQQEDSAVYLCASSLAPGQSYEQYFGPGTRLTVT.

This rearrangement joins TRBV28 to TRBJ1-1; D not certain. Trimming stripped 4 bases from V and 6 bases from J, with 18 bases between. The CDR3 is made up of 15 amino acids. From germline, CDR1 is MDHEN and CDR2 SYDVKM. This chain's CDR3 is CASSSGSLSGAEAFF. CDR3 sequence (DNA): TGTGCCAGCAGTTCCGGGTCCTTAAGTGGAGCTGAAGCTTTCTTT. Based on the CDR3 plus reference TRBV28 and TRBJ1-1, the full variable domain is DVKVTQSSRYLVKRTGEKVFLECVQDMDHENMFWYRQDPGLGLRLIYFSYDVKMKEKGDIPEGYSVSREKKERFSLILESASTNQTSMYLCASSSGSLSGAEAFFGQGTRLTVV.

The DNA for the CDR3 is TGTGCCAGCACCCTTTCCGCCGTGTGGGGGGGCAATGAGCAGTTCTTC. Encoded protein: CASTLSAVWGGNEQFF. The V and J genes are TRBV5-6 and TRBJ2-1; 7 bases are shared with TRBD2. Germline V gene lookup returns CDR1 SGHDT and CDR2 YYEEEE. Losses at the gene ends were 6 bases for V and 6 bases for J; bases not matched to a gene: 15. The CDR3 loop spans 16 amino acids.

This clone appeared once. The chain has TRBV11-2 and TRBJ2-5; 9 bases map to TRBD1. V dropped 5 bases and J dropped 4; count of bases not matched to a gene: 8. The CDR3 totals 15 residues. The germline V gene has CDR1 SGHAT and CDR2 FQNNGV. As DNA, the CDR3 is TGTGCCAGCAGCACCTGGACAGGGGCCGGAGAGACCCAGTACTTC. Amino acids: CASSTWTGAGETQYF. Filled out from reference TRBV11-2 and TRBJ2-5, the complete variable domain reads EAGVAQSPRYKIIEKRQSVAFWCNPISGHATLYWYQQILGQGPKLLIQFQNNGVVDDSQLPKDRFSAERLKGVDSTLKIQPAKLEDSAVYLCASSTWTGAGETQYFGPGTRLLVL.

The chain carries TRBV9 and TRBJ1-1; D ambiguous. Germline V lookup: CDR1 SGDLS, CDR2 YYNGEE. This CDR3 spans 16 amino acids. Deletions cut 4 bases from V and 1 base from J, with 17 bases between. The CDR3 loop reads CASSNSVWEGNTEAFF. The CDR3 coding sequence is TGTGCCAGCAGCAACTCCGTGTGGGAGGGGAACACTGAAGCTTTCTTT.

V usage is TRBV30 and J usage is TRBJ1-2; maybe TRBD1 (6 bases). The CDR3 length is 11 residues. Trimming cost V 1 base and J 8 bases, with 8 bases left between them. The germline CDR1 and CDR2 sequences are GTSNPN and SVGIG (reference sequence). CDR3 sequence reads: CAWSDRVGYTF. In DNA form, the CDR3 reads TGTGCCTGGAGTGACAGGGTCGGCTACACCTTC. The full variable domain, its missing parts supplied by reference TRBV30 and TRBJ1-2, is SQTIHQWPATLVQPVGSPLSLECTVEGTSNPNLYWYRQAAGRGLQLLFYSVGIGQISSEVPQNLSASRPQDRQFILSSKKLLLSDSGFYLCAWSDRVGYTFGSGTRLTVV.

The CDR3 region is CASSVGAALGEQYF. In nucleotides, the CDR3 is TGTGCCAGCAGTGTTGGGGCGGCTTTGGGGGAGCAGTACTTC. The V call is TRBV25-1, the J call TRBJ2-7; possible D gene TRBD1, 5 bases. Germline V lookup: CDR1 MGHDK, CDR2 SYGVNS. Trimming shortened V by 4 bases and J by 7 bases, and 17 bases separated the two germline ends. This CDR3 contains 14 residues.

Written as DNA, the CDR3 is TGTGCCAGCAGTTTATGGGCAGGAAGGACTGAAGCTTTCTTT. Translating it yields CASSLWAGRTEAFF. The rearrangement uses TRBV28 and TRBJ1-1; no firm D call. V lost 0 bases, J lost 5 bases, and 10 bases lay in between. CDR1 is MDHEN and CDR2 is SYDVKM in the germline V gene. The CDR3 length is 14 residues.

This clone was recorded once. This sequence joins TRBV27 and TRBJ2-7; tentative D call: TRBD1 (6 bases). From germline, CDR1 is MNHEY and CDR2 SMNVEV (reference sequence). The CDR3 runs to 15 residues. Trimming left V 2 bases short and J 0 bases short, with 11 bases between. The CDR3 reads CASSLRQGSSYEQYF. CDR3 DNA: TGTGCCAGCAGTTTACGGCAGGGGAGCTCCTACGAGCAGTACTTC.

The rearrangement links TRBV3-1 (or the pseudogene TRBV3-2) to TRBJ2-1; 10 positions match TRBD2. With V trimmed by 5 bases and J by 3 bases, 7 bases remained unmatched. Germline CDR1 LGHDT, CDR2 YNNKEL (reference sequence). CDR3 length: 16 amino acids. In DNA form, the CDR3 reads TGTGCCAGCAGCTTATCCGGGACTAGCGTCTACAATGAGCAGTTCTTC. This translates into CASSLSGTSVYNEQFF.